This T cell receptor beta chain was identified in a study of blood T cell repertoires in COVID-19. Unmatched junction bases numbered 6, after V lost 3 bases and J lost 5 bases. Germline-derived CDR1 and CDR2 are SEHNR and FQNEAQ (reference sequence). CDR3 length: 15 amino acids. Authors' methods: Nucleated cell counts were estimated from reference gene primer amplification. Clones were read by immunoSEQ multiplex PCR, and TCRdb kept only the in-frame ones, dropping some. V, J and clone size are taken as reported in that table, and D and trimming were inferred from the DNA itself. Found here are around 240,000 clones, around 83% of them singletons; the top ten hold 7.4%.

Sequencing was performed on peripheral blood. The J gene is TRBJ2-1, the V gene TRBV7-9, with 8 bases fitting TRBD2. The TCR was taken from a woman aged 45-65 years with acute or convalescent COVID-19. This chain's CDR3 is CASSFPAGANNEQFF. The CDR3 bases are TGTGCCAGCAGCTTCCCAGCGGGGGCAAACAATGAGCAGTTCTTC.